Each of the 5 T cell receptor beta chains below was sequenced from the same sample in a study of T cells in Graves' hyperthyroidism and ophthalmopathy. TCR beta CDR3 regions were amplified from RNA transcripts. HTBI primers were used for first-round RT-PCR of the TCR CDR3. TCRdb processed the multiplex PCR reads anew with MiXCR; each CDR3 protein has one entry. The sample lists about 600,000 distinct CDR3 sequences; around 15% were seen once. The specimen sequenced was blood. These receptors were obtained from a woman in her thirties or forties with Graves' ophthalmopathy.

On this clonotype: This could be a read error, since a much larger clone is one nucleotide away. The V call is TRBV6-5, the J call TRBJ2-1; 7 bases match TRBD2. The CDR3 has 15 amino acids. Germline lookup yields CDR1 MNHEY and CDR2 SVGAGI. V lost 4 bases and J lost 8; bases outside the gene matches: 11. The CDR3 region is CASSFTSESFDEQFF. The DNA for the CDR3 is TGTGCCAGCAGTTTTACTAGCGAGAGTTTCGATGAGCAGTTCTTC.

In this sample, this clonotype turned up many times. The chain carries TRBV9 and TRBJ2-5; D assignment may be TRBD1 or TRBD2 (5 bases each). Trimming removed 0 bases at V and 0 bases at J, with 12 bases between. CDR3 length: 16 amino acids. Germline CDR1 and CDR2: SGDLS and YYNGEE. This chain's CDR3 is CASSVGSGTYQETQYF. As DNA, the CDR3 is TGTGCCAGCAGCGTAGGCTCCGGGACCTACCAAGAGACCCAGTACTTC.

This clonotype was detected a few times. In DNA, the CDR3 is TGTGCCAGCAGTTTAGATACTCCTCAGGGGGTCTCCTACGAGCAGTACTTC. It translates to CASSLDTPQGVSYEQYF. V is TRBV28 and J is TRBJ2-7, with 7 bases identical to TRBD1. CDR3 length: 17 residues. CDR1 is MDHEN and CDR2 is SYDVKM in the germline V gene. V was clipped by 2 bases and J by 0 bases; unmatched bases: 10.

The sample holds a few counts of this clonotype. The chain uses TRBV10-2 and TRBJ2-7, with 11 bases identical to TRBD2. CDR1 WSHSY and CDR2 SAAADI come from the germline V gene. The CDR3 consists of 13 residues. V trimming: 6 bases; J trimming: 6 bases; junction bases outside the gene matches: 4. The CDR3 coding sequence is TGCGCCAGCAGACTAGCGGGAGTAGGCGAGCAGTACTTC. Encoded protein: CASRLAGVGEQYF.

The chain recombines TRBV5-4 with TRBJ1-2, with D perhaps matching TRBD1 (6 bases). V was clipped by 4 bases and J by 5 bases, with 15 bases between them. Germline V gene lookup returns CDR1 SGHNT and CDR2 YYREEE (reference sequence). The CDR3 is 14 amino acids. CDR3 sequence: CASSPTQGSYGYTF. As DNA, the CDR3 is TGTGCCAGCAGCCCCACACAGGGATCATATGGCTACACCTTC.